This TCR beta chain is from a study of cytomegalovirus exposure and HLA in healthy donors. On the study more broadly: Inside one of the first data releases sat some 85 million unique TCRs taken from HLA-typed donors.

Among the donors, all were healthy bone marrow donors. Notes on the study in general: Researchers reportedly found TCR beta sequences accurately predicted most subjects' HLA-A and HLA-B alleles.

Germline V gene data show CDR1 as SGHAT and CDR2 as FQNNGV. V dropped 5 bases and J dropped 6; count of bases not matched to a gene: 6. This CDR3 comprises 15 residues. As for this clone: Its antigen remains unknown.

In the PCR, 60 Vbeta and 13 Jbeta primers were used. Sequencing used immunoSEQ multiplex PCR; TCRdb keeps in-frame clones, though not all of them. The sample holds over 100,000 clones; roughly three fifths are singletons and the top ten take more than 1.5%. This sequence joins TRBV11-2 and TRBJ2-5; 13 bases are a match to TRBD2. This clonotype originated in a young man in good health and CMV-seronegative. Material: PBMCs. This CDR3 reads CASSLRTSGGKTQYF. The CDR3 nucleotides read TGTGCCAGCAGCCTCCGGACTAGCGGGGGTAAGACCCAGTACTTC.